These T cell receptor beta chains were read from a single sample in a study of cytomegalovirus exposure and HLA in healthy donors. Clones were read by immunoSEQ multiplex PCR, and TCRdb kept only the in-frame ones, dropping some. The data contain about 110,000 clones, less than 70% of them singletons. Sequencing input: PBMCs. These receptor sequences come from a woman in her 70s in good health and CMV-seropositive. The conserved cysteine and the conserved F or W are not part of the CDR3 here. Clone size is shown for a subset of rows, as once, few, many or a class of expanded clone.

j_call v_call clone_size cdr3_aa
TRBJ1-1 TRBV2 - ASCEEQGVTEAF
TRBJ2-1 TRBV11-1 - ASSNGLQANEQF
TRBJ2-7 TRBV14 - ASSSSTGWYEQY
TRBJ2-1 TRBV10-3 - AISESGAGGNEQF
TRBJ1-3 TRBV9 - ASSAGQLYSGNTIY
TRBJ2-1 TRBV9 - ASSGDTLTYNEQF
TRBJ2-7 TRBV6-6 - ASSLPGTGGGEQY
TRBJ2-6 TRBV5-1 few ASIQFPGQGLFGANVLT
TRBJ2-3 TRBV11-2 few ASSPAGYTQY
TRBJ1-4 TRBV11-2 - ASSFGGATNEKLF
TRBJ1-1 TRBV5-6 - ASSPIGQSEAF
TRBJ1-4 TRBV7-9 - ASSLDTTTNEKLF
TRBJ1-5 TRBV5-6 - ASSLYVGGGNSNQPQH
- TRBV27 - ASNNRGFASYEQY
TRBJ2-3 TRBV10-3 - AISDPSTDTQY
TRBJ1-1 TRBV4-1 - ASSQDGRGWNAEAF
TRBJ1-4 TRBV5-1 - ASSLAGRISEKLF
TRBJ1-2 TRBV6-5 - ASSRTAIYGYT
TRBJ2-5 TRBV15 few ATSSSLAGGKETQY
TRBJ2-5 TRBV29-1 - SVETSAETQY
TRBJ2-3 TRBV7-9 few ASSQSDTQY
TRBJ2-7 TRBV9 once ASSVFGQGADEQY
TRBJ1-1 TRBV18 - ANSRQGTNTEAF
TRBJ1-2 TRBV30 - AWRGQGITNYGYT
TRBJ2-7 TRBV6-5 - ASSSRGGTYEQY
TRBJ1-1 TRBV6-5 - ASSYSMEGRTEAF